These 32 T cell receptor beta chains share one sample of origin, sequenced in a study of radiotherapy plus CTLA-4 blockade in lung cancer. Clones were sequenced by immunoSEQ multiplex PCR, and TCRdb holds only the in-frame ones, with some missing. The data hold approximately 99,000 clones, with approximately 86% observed a single time. The material was peripheral blood, obtained from a patient treated with radiotherapy plus ipilimumab. All receptors come from a human donor with non-small cell lung cancer that progressed on radiotherapy plus ipilimumab.

J is TRBJ1-1 and V is TRBV5-6; the D gene is possibly TRBD1 (6 bases). Looked up from germline, CDR1 is SGHDT and CDR2 is YYEEEE. The CDR3 extends over 15 amino acids. V dropped 1 base and J dropped 5 bases, with 15 bases sitting between them. CDR3 amino acids: CASSLNRAVATEAFF. The CDR3 region has the DNA TGTGCCAGCAGCTTGAACAGGGCGGTAGCAACTGAAGCTTTCTTT.

This clone appeared once. The chain is built from TRBV7-9 and TRBJ2-5, with D perhaps TRBD2 (6 bases). Germline CDR1 SEHNR, CDR2 FQNEAQ (reference sequence). This CDR3 region has 13 residues. V was cut by 2 bases and J by 5 bases, with 9 bases left in between. CDR3 coding DNA: TGTGCCAGCAGCTTACTAGCGTTGGAGACCCAGTACTTC. This encodes CASSLLALETQYF.

The chain links TRBV7-3 to TRBJ1-1; no reliable D call. The CDR3 extends over 14 amino acids. V gave up 0 bases and J gave up 5 bases, with 10 bases separating them. Germline CDR1 and CDR2: SGHTA and FQGTGA. The CDR3 loop is CASSLTGLATEAFF. As DNA, the CDR3 is TGTGCCAGCAGCTTAACTGGGTTGGCGACTGAAGCTTTCTTT.

The rearrangement links TRBV5-1 to TRBJ1-1, with D unclear. Trimming took off 5 bases at V and 0 bases at J, with 20 bases between the two ends. CDR3 length equals 17 residues. Germline loops: CDR1 SGHRS, CDR2 YFSETQ. The CDR3 nucleotides are TGCGCCAGCAGTAGGTTCGCGGGTAATCTTCTGAACACTGAAGCTTTCTTT. Its protein product is CASSRFAGNLLNTEAFF.

CDR3 nucleotides: TGTGCCAGCAGCTTGGCCGGGCAGCCCCAGCATTTT. Translation gives CASSLAGQPQHF. The chain has TRBV5-6 and TRBJ1-5; no clear D gene. Per germline, CDR1 SGHDT and CDR2 YYEEEE. The V gene lost 0 bases and the J gene lost 7 bases, with 5 bases spanning the gap. The CDR3 sequence is 12 residues long.

J is TRBJ2-1 and V is TRBV6-6; possible D gene TRBD2, 5 bases. Germline V lookup: CDR1 MNHNY, CDR2 SVGAGI (reference sequence). CDR3 length: 15 residues. V was cut by 6 bases and J by 0 bases, with 12 bases left in between. The CDR3 region has the DNA TGTGCCAGCAGACCCCCTGGGAGCTCCTACAATGAGCAGTTCTTC. The encoded protein is CASRPPGSSYNEQFF.

This chain joins TRBV6-1 and TRBJ2-7; D tentatively fits TRBD1 or TRBD2 (5 bases each). Per the germline V gene, CDR1 is MNHNS and CDR2 is SASEGT. CDR3 length equals 15 residues. Trimming shortened V by 3 bases and J by 0 bases, and 12 bases separated the two germline ends. The CDR3 nucleotides are TGTGCCAGCAGTGATGGGGACCCCGGCTCCTACGAGCAGTACTTC. Translating it yields CASSDGDPGSYEQYF.

The CDR3 DNA reads as TGCAGCGTTGAGGGAGTCAGAAACACTGAAGCTTTCTTT. Amino acid sequence: CSVEGVRNTEAFF. The chain joins TRBV29-1 to TRBJ1-1, with no clear D. Germline V gene lookup returns CDR1 SQVTM and CDR2 ANQGSEA. V gave up 3 bases and J gave up 2 bases, with 10 bases separating them. The CDR3 has 13 amino acids. The full variable domain, with the rest looked up from reference TRBV29-1 and TRBJ1-1, is SAVISQKPSRDICQRGTSLTIQCQVDSQVTMMFWYRQQPGQSLTLIATANQGSEATYESGFVIDKFPISRPNLTFSTLTVSNMSPEDSSIYLCSVEGVRNTEAFFGQGTRLTVV.

The chain joins TRBV2 to TRBJ2-4, with a tentative D call TRBD2 (8 bases). Germline V gene data show CDR1 as SNHLY and CDR2 as FYNNEI. V was pared by 3 bases and J by 6 bases, with 12 bases between. The CDR3 has 14 residues. The CDR3 region is CASSDGRGLNIQYF. In nucleotides, the CDR3 is TGTGCCAGCAGTGACGGGAGGGGGCTAAACATTCAGTACTTC.

The J gene is TRBJ1-2, the V gene TRBV6-1; TRBD1 matches 7 bases. Germline CDR1 reads MNHNS; CDR2 reads SASEGT. The CDR3 runs to 14 residues. V lost 6 bases to trimming and J lost 8 bases; unmatched junction nucleotides: 12. In nucleotides, the CDR3 is TGTGCCAGCAGCCTCGACAGGGTTCTTCAGGGCTACACCTTC. As protein: CASSLDRVLQGYTF.

The V and J genes are TRBV18 and TRBJ1-1, with 9 nucleotides matching TRBD1. Trimming took 4 bases from V and 11 from J; bases not matched to a gene: 8. CDR3 size: 13 residues. From germline, CDR1 is KGHSH and CDR2 LQKENI. CDR3 sequence reads: CASSLRTGEAAFF. CDR3 DNA: TGTGCCAGCTCACTTAGGACAGGGGAGGCGGCTTTCTTT.

This chain joins TRBV6-6 and TRBJ1-5; D is unclear. V shed 2 bases and J shed 0 bases, with 8 bases lying between them. The CDR3 loop spans 15 amino acids. Germline V lookup: CDR1 MNHNY, CDR2 SVGAGI (reference sequence). This CDR3 is CASSYDGTSNQPQHF. The CDR3 DNA reads TGTGCCAGCAGTTACGACGGTACTAGCAATCAGCCCCAGCATTTT.

DNA of the CDR3: TGTGCCAGTAGTAGGACAGGCGGTGGCTACACCTTC. This translates into CASSRTGGGYTF. The rearrangement links TRBV19 to TRBJ1-2; 7 bases are a match to TRBD1. V lost 4 bases, J lost 7 bases, and 3 bases stayed unmatched. The CDR3 contains 12 residues. Germline assignment: CDR1 LNHDA and CDR2 SQIVND (reference sequence). Based on the CDR3 plus reference TRBV19 and TRBJ1-2, the full variable domain is DGGITQSPKYLFRKEGQNVTLSCEQNLNHDAMYWYRQDPGQGLRLIYYSQIVNDFQKGDIAEGYSVSREKKESFPLTVTSAQKNPTAFYLCASSRTGGGYTFGSGTRLTVV.

V gene TRBV5-7 combines with J gene TRBJ1-5; D remains ambiguous. TRBV5-7 is reported as an ORF; its role is uncertain. CDR3 size: 15 residues. The germline V and J ends were trimmed by 4 bases and 6 bases, with 17 bases remaining between them. CDR3 nucleotide sequence: TGTGCCAGCAGCAAAGGGAGGGAAGTATTTCAGCCCCAGCATTTT. This sequence encodes CASSKGREVFQPQHF.

This clone showed up just once. The V and J genes are TRBV5-1 and TRBJ2-5, with D perhaps TRBD1 or TRBD2 (5 bases each). Trimming removed 0 bases from V and 0 bases from J, with 18 bases in between. CDR3 length equals 18 residues. Germline values: CDR1 SGHRS, CDR2 YFSETQ. CDR3 sequence: CASSLEPRASGYQETQYF. The CDR3, as DNA: TGCGCCAGCAGCTTGGAACCCAGGGCCTCGGGGTACCAAGAGACCCAGTACTTC.

V usage is TRBV6-5 and J usage is TRBJ2-1; D gene uncertain. V was shortened by 0 bases and J by 5 bases, with 11 bases between the two germline ends. The V gene's germline CDR1 is MNHEY and CDR2 SVGAGI. This CDR3 comprises 15 residues. Written as DNA, the CDR3 is TGTGCCAGCAGTTACTCGGTCGGCGGAGACAATGAGCAGTTCTTC. It yields the protein CASSYSVGGDNEQFF.

The chain recombines TRBV5-1 with TRBJ2-7, with TRBD1 identical over 9 bases. This CDR3 contains 14 residues. CDR1 and CDR2 (germline): SGHRS, YFSETQ. J was trimmed by 5 bases and V by 4 bases; bases with no gene match: 7. The CDR3 DNA is TGCGCCAGCAGCCTGGGACAGGGAGAGAACGAGCAGTACTTC. Protein product: CASSLGQGENEQYF.

The rearrangement uses TRBV29-1 and TRBJ1-2, with unresolved D. Germline V gene data show CDR1 as SQVTM and CDR2 as ANQGSEA. V was clipped by 6 bases and J by 6 bases, with 14 bases between them. The CDR3 runs 12 residues. In DNA, the CDR3 is TGCAGCGTAGAGGGAGGGCCTGATGGCTACACCTTC. The encoded protein is CSVEGGPDGYTF.

This rearrangement joins TRBV10-1 to TRBJ2-2; 9 nucleotides line up with TRBD2. With 2 bases clipped from V and 6 bases from J, the junction kept 4 bases outside the gene matches. The CDR3 has 15 amino acids. Looked up from germline, CDR1 is WNHNN and CDR2 is SYGVQD (reference sequence). CDR3 sequence (DNA): TGCGCCAGCAGTGAGCTAGCGGGATTTCCCGGGGAGCTGTTTTTT. Amino acid sequence: CASSELAGFPGELFF.

The rearrangement joins TRBV7-3 to TRBJ2-3; D is unresolved. Looked up from germline, CDR1 is SGHTA and CDR2 is FQGTGA. CDR3 length: 13 residues. Trimming took off 5 bases at V and 6 bases at J, with 12 bases between the two ends. The CDR3 region is CASSPHRVDTQYF. The CDR3 region has the DNA TGTGCCAGCAGCCCCCACCGCGTCGATACGCAGTATTTT.

The rearrangement joins TRBV6-5 to TRBJ2-2, with D hard to call. With 2 bases removed from V and 5 bases from J, the gap between germline ends came to 3 bases. Germline CDR1 is MNHEY and CDR2 is SVGAGI. The CDR3 runs 12 residues. The CDR3 DNA follows: TGTGCCAGCAGTTACGATACCGGGGAGCTGTTTTTT. Its translation is CASSYDTGELFF.

This clone was observed a few times. The chain joins TRBV15 to TRBJ1-5, with D hard to call. Per the germline V gene, CDR1 is LNHNV and CDR2 is YYDKDF (reference sequence). The CDR3 length is 15 residues. V lost 0 bases to trimming and J lost 1 base, with 7 bases between them. The CDR3 region is CATSRDNRSNQPQHF. The CDR3 DNA is TGTGCCACCAGCAGAGATAATCGCAGCAATCAGCCCCAGCATTTT.

The rearrangement joins TRBV7-2 to TRBJ2-7, with TRBD2 matching 9 bases. V trimming: 5 bases; J trimming: 3 bases; junction bases outside the gene matches: 5. In germline, CDR1 is SGHTA, CDR2 FQGNSA. There are 14 residues in the CDR3. The CDR3: CASSRSSGNYEQYF. In nucleotides, the CDR3 is TGTGCCAGCAGCCGATCTAGCGGGAACTACGAGCAGTACTTC.

V is TRBV5-1 and J is TRBJ2-1, with D perhaps TRBD1 or TRBD2 (5 bases each). The CDR3 loop spans 14 amino acids. CDR1 is SGHRS, CDR2 YFSETQ, per germline. V shed 4 bases and J shed 5 bases, with 13 bases lying between them. CDR3 residues: CASSRVVGDNEQFF. CDR3 nucleotides: TGCGCCAGCAGCAGAGTCGTGGGGGACAATGAGCAGTTCTTC. The full variable domain, its missing parts supplied by reference TRBV5-1 and TRBJ2-1, is KAGVTQTPRYLIKTRGQQVTLSCSPISGHRSVSWYQQTPGQGLQFLFEYFSETQRNKGNFPGRFSGRQFSNSRSEMNVSTLELGDSALYLCASSRVVGDNEQFFGPGTRLTVL.

The J gene is TRBJ2-3, the V gene TRBV7-6, with D perhaps TRBD2 (6 bases). Germline CDR1 and CDR2: SGHVS and FNYEAQ. V lost 1 base to trimming and J lost 2 bases, with 13 bases between them. CDR3 length equals 16 residues. The CDR3 here is CASSLGGSGYTDTQYF. The CDR3 nucleotides are TGTGCCAGCAGCTTAGGGGGTAGCGGATACACAGATACGCAGTATTTT.

To note about this clone: Germline is not matched at one junction end, which may reflect a read error. The V gene is TRBV4-1, the J gene TRBJ2-3; TRBD2 agrees at 11 bases. CDR1 is MGHRA, CDR2 YSYEKL, per germline. The CDR3 is made up of 16 amino acids. The CDR3 spells CASGQVLTSGTVAQYF. In DNA, the CDR3 is TGCGCCAGCGGCCAAGTGTTGACTAGCGGGACCGTGGCGCAGTATTTT.

The genes are TRBV7-6 and TRBJ2-1; 7 bases are shared with TRBD2. J lost 5 bases, V lost 5 bases, and 12 bases had no gene match. The CDR3 length is 16 residues. The germline V gene has CDR1 SGHVS and CDR2 FNYEAQ. CDR3 DNA sequence: TGTGCCAGCAGCGCTCGCGGGAGCCGCGGGAACAATGAGCAGTTCTTC. It translates to CASSARGSRGNNEQFF. Drawing the rest from reference TRBV7-6 and TRBJ2-1, the complete variable domain is GAGVSQSPRYKVTKRGQDVALRCDPISGHVSLYWYRQALGQGPEFLTYFNYEAQQDKSGLPNDRFSAERPEGSISTLTIQRTEQRDSAMYRCASSARGSRGNNEQFFGPGTRLTVL.

This chain uses TRBV18 with TRBJ1-2; maybe TRBD1 (5 bases). V lost 4 bases to trimming and J lost 4 bases, with 10 bases between them. The germline V gene encodes CDR1 KGHSH and CDR2 LQKENI. CDR3 length: 13 residues. In nucleotides, the CDR3 is TGTGCCAGCTCACAGACAGCCTCCTATGGCTACACCTTC. Translating it yields CASSQTASYGYTF.

The chain couples TRBV29-1 to TRBJ2-3; 7 nucleotides align to TRBD1. V lost 7 bases to trimming and J lost 3 bases; unmatched junction nucleotides: 4. Germline CDR1 SQVTM, CDR2 ANQGSEA. The length of the CDR3 is 12 residues. CDR3 sequence (DNA): TGCAGCGGACAGGGTCGAACAGATACGCAGTATTTT. Residues: CSGQGRTDTQYF.

V usage is TRBV29-1 and J usage is TRBJ2-3, with TRBD2 identical over 9 bases. Germline V gene lookup returns CDR1 SQVTM and CDR2 ANQGSEA. The V segment lost 6 bases and the J segment 5 bases; nucleotides outside the gene matches: 3. The CDR3 covers 12 residues. CDR3 sequence: CSVGTSQDTQYF. CDR3 DNA sequence: TGCAGCGTCGGGACTAGCCAAGATACGCAGTATTTT.

J is TRBJ1-2 and V is TRBV28; 8 positions match TRBD1. The CDR3 contains 13 residues. Germline V gene data show CDR1 as MDHEN and CDR2 as SYDVKM. The junction had 8 bases not matched to a gene; V was cut back by 6 bases and J by 8 bases. This chain's CDR3 is CASSYSTGVGYTF. The DNA of the CDR3 is TGTGCCAGCAGCTATTCGACAGGGGTAGGCTACACCTTC.

The chain links TRBV27 to TRBJ1-1, with D uncertain. CDR1 is MNHEY, CDR2 SMNVEV, per germline (reference sequence). V lost 3 bases, J lost 0 bases, and 8 bases lay in between. CDR3 length: 14 residues. In nucleotides, the CDR3 is TGTGCCAGCAGTTTGGGAACCTTGAACACTGAAGCTTTCTTT. Protein sequence: CASSLGTLNTEAFF.